These 24 T cell receptor beta chains were sequenced from one sample in a study of blood T cells in healthy people across ages. The use of a sample-barcoded 5' primer and a J-beta primer mix characterized a second PCR of roughly 6 to 11 cycles. TCRdb processed the 5' RACE reads anew with MiXCR; each CDR3 protein has one entry. The profile covers around 710,000 distinct CDR3 sequences, with roughly 41% appearing a single time and around a fifth taken by the ten largest. The sample consisted of blood. These receptors were obtained from a woman aged 60 to 75 in good health.

V gene TRBV11-1 combines with J gene TRBJ1-6; perhaps TRBD1 as D (5 bases). Germline lookup yields CDR1 SGHAT and CDR2 FQDESV (reference sequence). The germline V and J ends were trimmed by 6 bases and 8 bases, with 8 bases remaining between them. The CDR3 runs 12 residues. Here the CDR3 reads CASRLQDSPLHF. The CDR3 coding sequence is TGTGCCAGCAGACTACAGGATTCACCCCTCCACTTT.

This clonotype appeared a few times. The chain links TRBV12-3 or TRBV12-4 to TRBJ2-5; 8 positions match TRBD1. V dropped 7 bases and J dropped 2; count of bases not matched to a gene: 6. CDR3 size: 14 residues. CDR3 nucleotide sequence: TGTGCCAGCACCTCGTACAGGGGGCAAGAGACCCAGTACTTC. It translates to CASTSYRGQETQYF.

The J gene is TRBJ2-1, the V gene TRBV10-3; a possible D gene is TRBD2 (6 bases). Trimming pared 6 bases from V and 5 bases from J, leaving 17 bases between. Germline CDR1 is ENHRY and CDR2 is SYGVKD. The CDR3 runs to 15 residues. The CDR3 is CAISDRDFGNNEQFF. The DNA for the CDR3 is TGTGCCATCAGCGACCGGGACTTTGGCAACAATGAGCAGTTCTTC.

This clonotype was counted only a few times. The chain couples TRBV6-2 or TRBV6-3 to TRBJ2-1; 8 bases fit TRBD2. The CDR3 is 14 residues long. Germline trimming cut 7 bases from V and 4 bases from J; bases unmatched to any gene: 6. From germline, CDR1 is MNHEY and CDR2 SVGEGT. The CDR3: CASNKAGEYNEQFF. The DNA of the CDR3 is TGTGCCAGCAACAAAGCGGGGGAGTACAATGAGCAGTTCTTC.

This clonotype was recorded a few times. Here the CDR3 reads CASSLNSGASYEQYF. The CDR3 nucleotides read TGTGCCAGCAGTTTGAATAGCGGAGCCTCCTACGAGCAGTACTTC. The chain uses TRBV2 and TRBJ2-7; possibly TRBD2 for D (6 bases). This CDR3 is 15 amino acids long. V was trimmed by 5 bases and J by 0 bases, leaving 14 bases between them. Germline CDR1 SNHLY, CDR2 FYNNEI.

This chain uses TRBV20-1 with TRBJ2-1; tentatively, D is TRBD2 (5 bases). The CDR3 is made up of 16 amino acids. Per the germline V gene, CDR1 is DFQATT and CDR2 is SNEGSKA (reference sequence). With 2 bases removed from V and 0 bases from J, the gap between germline ends came to 14 bases. The CDR3 region has the DNA TGCAGTGCTAGATCCTCTAGCTCTAGCTCCTACAATGAGCAGTTCTTC. Its protein product is CSARSSSSSSYNEQFF.

This clonotype turned up a few times. The chain is built from TRBV7-9 and TRBJ2-5; D possibly corresponds to TRBD2 (5 bases). V was pared by 3 bases and J by 5 bases, with 13 bases between. CDR3 length equals 14 residues. Germline assignment: CDR1 SEHNR and CDR2 FQNEAQ (reference sequence). In nucleotides, the CDR3 is TGTGCCAGCAGCTTCTCGGAGGTGGTGGAGACCCAGTACTTC. Residues: CASSFSEVVETQYF.

This clonotype was picked up a small number of times. This chain joins TRBV7-3 and TRBJ2-1; 9 nucleotides line up with TRBD2. This CDR3 spans 16 amino acids. Germline assignment: CDR1 SGHTA and CDR2 FQGTGA. V lost 2 bases, J lost 6 bases, and 8 bases stayed unmatched. The CDR3 DNA reads as TGTGCCAGCAGCTTAGCTCCGGGACTAGCTGGCAATGAGCAGTTCTTC. Translation: CASSLAPGLAGNEQFF.

This clonotype was detected ten times or more. This chain connects TRBV29-1 to TRBJ2-5; either TRBD1 or TRBD2 may fit D (5 bases each). V lost 5 bases, J lost 5 bases, and 12 bases lay in between. The CDR3 spans 12 residues. Germline-derived CDR1 and CDR2 are SQVTM and ANQGSEA. CDR3 loop: CSVSVEGETQYF. The DNA of the CDR3 is TGCAGCGTTTCAGTTGAGGGGGAGACCCAGTACTTC.

The chain couples TRBV15 to TRBJ1-6; D unclear. Germline V gene data show CDR1 as LNHNV and CDR2 as YYDKDF (reference sequence). CDR3 length: 13 residues. The germline V and J ends were trimmed by 0 bases and 10 bases, with 7 bases remaining between them. CDR3 region: CATSRDGGSPLHF. The DNA of the CDR3 is TGTGCCACCAGCAGAGATGGCGGCTCACCCCTCCACTTT.

The rearrangement joins TRBV2 to TRBJ1-2; 9 bases align to TRBD1. Trimming cost V 2 bases and J 5 bases; bases outside gene matches: 12. This CDR3 has 17 amino acids. Germline V gene lookup returns CDR1 SNHLY and CDR2 FYNNEI. The DNA for the CDR3 is TGTGCCAGCAGTGAAAAGGTTTCCGGGACAGGGAGGTATGGCTACACCTTC. Translated: CASSEKVSGTGRYGYTF.

There are a few counts of this clonotype. The CDR3 here is CASSTAGTSAAYEQYF. DNA of the CDR3: TGTGCCAGCAGCACCGCAGGGACTAGCGCTGCCTACGAGCAGTACTTC. The chain has TRBV7-2 and TRBJ2-7, with TRBD2 matching over 10 bases. The CDR3 is made up of 16 amino acids. The junction had 9 bases not matched to a gene; V was cut back by 5 bases and J by 2 bases. Germline CDR1 reads SGHTA; CDR2 reads FQGNSA.

This clonotype was counted many times. The CDR3 loop reads CASSLTHAGGPLYNEQFF. CDR3 DNA: TGTGCCAGCAGCTTAACCCATGCGGGGGGGCCGCTCTACAATGAGCAGTTCTTC. The chain uses TRBV7-3 and TRBJ2-1, with 9 bases lining up with TRBD2. Germline CDR1 SGHTA, CDR2 FQGTGA. The trim removed 0 bases at V and 3 bases at J, leaving 9 bases unmatched. There are 18 residues in the CDR3.

Points on this clonotype: A read error may produce the germline difference seen at one junction end. The CDR3, as DNA: TGTGCCAGCGGCTTAACGGTAGCGGGAGGCTATGAGCAGTTCTTC. Its protein is CASGLTVAGGYEQFF. The rearrangement links TRBV7-3 to TRBJ2-1; 10 bases align to TRBD2. This CDR3 contains 15 residues. Germline V CDR1 and CDR2: SGHTA, FQGTGA.

This chain connects TRBV5-1 to TRBJ2-5; 10 nucleotides match TRBD2. Germline trimming cut 0 bases from V and 4 bases from J; bases unmatched to any gene: 6. The CDR3 runs 16 residues. Germline V gene sequence: CDR1 SGHRS, CDR2 YFSETQ. The CDR3: CASSLGRRLAGETQYF. The CDR3 DNA reads TGCGCCAGCAGCTTGGGGCGAAGACTAGCGGGAGAGACCCAGTACTTC.

This clonotype was recorded at least ten times. The chain is built from TRBV4-2 and TRBJ1-2; D possibly corresponds to TRBD1 (6 bases). V lost 3 bases to trimming and J lost 8 bases, with 19 bases between them. This CDR3 is built from 15 residues. Germline V gives CDR1 LGHNA, CDR2 YNFKEQ. CDR3 DNA: TGTGCCAGCAGCCACAATGACCCGCGAGGACAGGGCTACACCTTC. Protein product: CASSHNDPRGQGYTF.

The rearrangement joins TRBV6-1 to TRBJ2-4; 7 bases match TRBD2. The J call may be faulty, since TRBJ2-5 better matches the DNA end. This CDR3 is built from 14 residues. Germline CDR1 is MNHNS and CDR2 is SASEGT. Here the CDR3 reads CASSTHGGWETQYF. In DNA form, the CDR3 reads TGTGCCAGCAGTACCCACGGGGGGTGGGAGACCCAGTACTTC.

CDR3 residues: CASATGQANSGANVLTF. DNA for the CDR3: TGTGCCAGTGCCACGGGACAGGCCAACTCTGGGGCCAACGTCCTGACTTTC. The chain recombines TRBV19 with TRBJ2-6; 8 bases map to TRBD1. This CDR3 has 17 amino acids. Unmatched junction bases numbered 9, after V lost 8 bases and J lost 0 bases. CDR1 LNHDA and CDR2 SQIVND come from the germline V gene (reference sequence). The variable domain in full, completed from reference TRBV19 and TRBJ2-6, reads DGGITQSPKYLFRKEGQNVTLSCEQNLNHDAMYWYRQDPGQGLRLIYYSQIVNDFQKGDIAEGYSVSREKKESFPLTVTSAQKNPTAFYLCASATGQANSGANVLTFGAGSRLTVL.

This clonotype appeared a single time. The V and J genes are TRBV20-1 and TRBJ1-5; 8 bases are shared with TRBD1. CDR3 size: 14 residues. With V trimmed by 3 bases and J by 3 bases, 4 bases remained unmatched. CDR1 and CDR2 (germline): DFQATT, SNEGSKA (reference sequence). The CDR3 region is CSASRTGNNQPQHF. CDR3 nucleotide sequence: TGCAGTGCTAGCCGGACAGGGAACAATCAGCCCCAGCATTTT.

This clonotype appeared many times. This chain connects TRBV29-1 to TRBJ2-1; tentatively, D is TRBD1 or TRBD2 (5 bases each). The germline V gene has CDR1 SQVTM and CDR2 ANQGSEA. V lost 7 bases, J lost 6 bases, and 19 bases lay in between. This CDR3 comprises 14 residues. CDR3 sequence reads: CSELAGTNPNEQFF. CDR3 nucleotide sequence: TGCAGCGAATTGGCCGGGACCAATCCCAATGAGCAGTTCTTC.

This sequence joins TRBV9 and TRBJ1-2, with D possibly matching TRBD1 (5 bases). This CDR3 contains 14 residues. V lost 3 bases, J lost 3 bases, and 12 bases lay in between. The germline V gene encodes CDR1 SGDLS and CDR2 YYNGEE. DNA for the CDR3: TGTGCCAGCAGCGCCGGGGGTTTCGACTATGGCTACACCTTC. Protein sequence: CASSAGGFDYGYTF. The entire variable domain, with the rest obtained from reference TRBV9 and TRBJ1-2, is as follows: DSGVTQTPKHLITATGQRVTLRCSPRSGDLSVYWYQQSLDQGLQFLIQYYNGEERAKGNILERFSAQQFPDLHSELNLSSLELGDSALYFCASSAGGFDYGYTFGSGTRLTVV.

This clonotype has more than one count but fewer than ten. CDR3 sequence reads: CASSQGGQGATRQYF. CDR3 nucleotides: TGCGCCAGCAGCCAAGGAGGACAGGGGGCGACTAGACAGTACTTC. The chain recombines TRBV4-3 with TRBJ2-5, with TRBD1 identical over 11 bases. The V segment lost 1 base and the J segment 11 bases; nucleotides outside the gene matches: 9. Germline values: CDR1 LGHNA, CDR2 YSLEER. The CDR3 extends over 15 amino acids.

This rearrangement joins TRBV2 to TRBJ2-1, with 8 bases matching TRBD2. The CDR3 runs 15 residues. The V segment lost 6 bases and the J segment 8 bases; nucleotides outside the gene matches: 12. Germline V gene sequence: CDR1 SNHLY, CDR2 FYNNEI. CDR3 sequence: CASRGGRAGADEQFF. In nucleotides, the CDR3 is TGTGCCAGCAGGGGAGGACGAGCGGGAGCCGATGAGCAGTTCTTC.

A few counts support this clonotype. The CDR3 region is CSVDGEEGFF. DNA for the CDR3: TGCAGCGTAGACGGGGAGGAAGGGTTCTTC. V is TRBV29-1 and J is TRBJ2-1, with D maybe TRBD2 (6 bases). The CDR3 length is 10 residues. Germline lookup yields CDR1 SQVTM and CDR2 ANQGSEA. The V and J ends lost 6 bases and 15 bases respectively, with 15 bases between them.